This TCR beta chain was retrieved from a study of radiation and T cells in renal cell carcinoma. Documented time point: baseline pretreatment blood. As for treatment: 15 Gy SBRT to primary tumor, nephrectomy 4 weeks later. Germline-derived CDR1 and CDR2 are SGHVS and FNYEAQ. V shed 6 bases and J 1 base; nucleotides not matched to a gene: 12. CDR3 length: 19 amino acids. Data came from immunoSEQ multiplex PCR; TCRdb stores just in-frame clones and leaves some out. The sample contains around 140,000 clones, 88% of which appear only once. The TCR originated in a woman aged 65 to 85 with renal cell carcinoma. The starting material was blood, obtained from a patient whose treatment included radiotherapy and nephrectomy. The V and J genes are TRBV7-6 and TRBJ2-1; 13 bases agree with TRBD2. Here the CDR3 reads CASRPTPGLAGFSYNEQFF. The CDR3 nucleotides read TGTGCCAGCAGGCCCACCCCGGGACTAGCGGGGTTTTCCTACAATGAGCAGTTCTTC.